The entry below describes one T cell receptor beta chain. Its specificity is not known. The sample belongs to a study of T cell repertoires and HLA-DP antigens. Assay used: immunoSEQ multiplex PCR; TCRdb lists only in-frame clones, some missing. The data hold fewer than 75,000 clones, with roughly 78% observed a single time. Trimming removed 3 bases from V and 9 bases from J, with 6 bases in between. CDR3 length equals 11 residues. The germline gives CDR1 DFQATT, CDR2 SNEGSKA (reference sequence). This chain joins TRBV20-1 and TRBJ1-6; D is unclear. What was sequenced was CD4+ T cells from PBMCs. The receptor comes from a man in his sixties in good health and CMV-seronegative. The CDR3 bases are TGCAGTGCTAGGTTGGGTTCACCCCTCCACTTT. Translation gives CSARLGSPLHF.